This T cell receptor (beta chain) was observed in a study of blood T cell repertoires in COVID-19. Study-wide context: The United States, Italy and Spain supplied acute and convalescent COVID-19 samples. Sample material is recorded as cDNA or gDNA derived from T cells, B-cell-depleted T cells, or PBMCs.

Trimming removed 6 bases at V and 1 base at J, with 12 bases between. Germline loops: CDR1 MDHEN, CDR2 SYDVKM. The CDR3 covers 14 residues. Clones were sequenced by immunoSEQ multiplex PCR, and TCRdb holds only the in-frame ones, with some missing. The top ten clones hold 1.5% of a sample with 250,000 or so clones, less than 90% of them seen once. Specimen: peripheral blood. V usage is TRBV28 and J usage is TRBJ1-1, with no clear D. The origin of this receptor is a woman aged 40-49 years who had recovered from COVID-19. The CDR3 region is CASRLLAKNTEAFF. DNA for the CDR3: TGTGCCAGCAGACTCCTTGCAAAGAACACTGAAGCTTTCTTT. The full variable domain, with the rest looked up from reference TRBV28 and TRBJ1-1, is DVKVTQSSRYLVKRTGEKVFLECVQDMDHENMFWYRQDPGLGLRLIYFSYDVKMKEKGDIPEGYSVSREKKERFSLILESASTNQTSMYLCASRLLAKNTEAFFGQGTRLTVV.